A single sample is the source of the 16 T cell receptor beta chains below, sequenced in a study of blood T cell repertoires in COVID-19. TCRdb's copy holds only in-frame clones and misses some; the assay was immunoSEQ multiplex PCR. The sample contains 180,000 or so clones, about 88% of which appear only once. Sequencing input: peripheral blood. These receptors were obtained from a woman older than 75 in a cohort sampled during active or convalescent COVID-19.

CDR3 sequence: CASSLTGNSPLHF. The DNA for the CDR3 is TGTGCCAGCAGTTTAACAGGGAATTCACCCCTCCACTTT. The genes are TRBV28 and TRBJ1-6; D possibly corresponds to TRBD1 (6 bases). Germline CDR1 and CDR2: MDHEN and SYDVKM. This CDR3 has 13 amino acids. Trimming cost V 2 bases and J 7 bases, with 6 bases left between them.

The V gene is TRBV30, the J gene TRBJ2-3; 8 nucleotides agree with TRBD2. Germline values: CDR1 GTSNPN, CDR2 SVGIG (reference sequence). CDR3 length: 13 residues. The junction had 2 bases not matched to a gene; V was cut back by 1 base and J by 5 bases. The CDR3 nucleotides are TGTGCCTGGAGTGGGGCGGGGGGAGATACGCAGTATTTT. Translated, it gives CAWSGAGGDTQYF.

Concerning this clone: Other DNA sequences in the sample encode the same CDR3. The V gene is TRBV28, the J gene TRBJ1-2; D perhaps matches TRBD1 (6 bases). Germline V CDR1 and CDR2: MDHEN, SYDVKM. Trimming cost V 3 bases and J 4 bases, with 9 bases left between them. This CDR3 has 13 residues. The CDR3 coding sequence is TGTGCCAGCAGTTTGACAGGACCCTATGGCTACACCTTC. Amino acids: CASSLTGPYGYTF.

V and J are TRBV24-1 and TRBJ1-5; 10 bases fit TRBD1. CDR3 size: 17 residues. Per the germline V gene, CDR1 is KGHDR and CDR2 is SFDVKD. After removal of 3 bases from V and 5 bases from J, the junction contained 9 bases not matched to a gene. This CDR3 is CATSDTFTTGGDQPQHF. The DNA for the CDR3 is TGTGCCACCAGTGATACCTTCACGACAGGGGGCGATCAGCCCCAGCATTTT.

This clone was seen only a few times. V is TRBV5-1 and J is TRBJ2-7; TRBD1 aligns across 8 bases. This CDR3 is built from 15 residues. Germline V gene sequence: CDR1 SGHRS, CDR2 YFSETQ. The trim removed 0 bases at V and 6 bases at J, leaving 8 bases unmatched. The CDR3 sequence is CASSLAEQGAFEQYF. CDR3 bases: TGCGCCAGCAGCTTGGCGGAGCAGGGGGCGTTCGAGCAGTACTTC.

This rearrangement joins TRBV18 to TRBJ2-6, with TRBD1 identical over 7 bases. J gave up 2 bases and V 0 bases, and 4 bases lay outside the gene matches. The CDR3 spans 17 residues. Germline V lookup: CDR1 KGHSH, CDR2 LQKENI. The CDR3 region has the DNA TGTGCCAGCTCACCACCGGTTCAGGGGGCTGGGGCCAACGTCCTGACTTTC. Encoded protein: CASSPPVQGAGANVLTF.

The CDR3 DNA sequence: TGCGCCAGCAGCCCGACGGGACTAGCGGCCCAAGAGACCCAGTACTTC. Translation gives CASSPTGLAAQETQYF. The rearrangement joins TRBV5-1 to TRBJ2-5, with 11 positions matching TRBD2. The CDR3 covers 16 residues. Trimming cost V 4 bases and J 1 base; bases outside gene matches: 6. Germline V gives CDR1 SGHRS, CDR2 YFSETQ.

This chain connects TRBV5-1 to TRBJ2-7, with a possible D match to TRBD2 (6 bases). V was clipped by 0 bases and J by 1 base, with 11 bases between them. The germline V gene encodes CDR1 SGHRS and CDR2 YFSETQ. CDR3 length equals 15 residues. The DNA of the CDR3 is TGCGCCAGCAGCTTGGTGGCGGGGTCATCCTACGAGCAGTACGTC. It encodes CASSLVAGSSYEQYV.

The CDR3: CASTLVSSGNTIYF. The CDR3 nucleotides read TGTGCCAGCACCCTAGTGAGCTCTGGAAACACCATATATTTT. V usage is TRBV6-6 and J usage is TRBJ1-3; D unresolved. Germline V gives CDR1 MNHNY, CDR2 SVGAGI (reference sequence). CDR3 size: 14 residues. Trimming pared 7 bases from V and 0 bases from J, leaving 10 bases between.

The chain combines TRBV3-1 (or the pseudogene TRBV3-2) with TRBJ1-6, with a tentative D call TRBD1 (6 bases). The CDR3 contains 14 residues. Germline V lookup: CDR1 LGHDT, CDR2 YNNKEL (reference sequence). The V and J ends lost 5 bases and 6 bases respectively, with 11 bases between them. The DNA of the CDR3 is TGTGCCAGCAGCACGACAGGCCCTAATTCACCCCTCCACTTT. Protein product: CASSTTGPNSPLHF.

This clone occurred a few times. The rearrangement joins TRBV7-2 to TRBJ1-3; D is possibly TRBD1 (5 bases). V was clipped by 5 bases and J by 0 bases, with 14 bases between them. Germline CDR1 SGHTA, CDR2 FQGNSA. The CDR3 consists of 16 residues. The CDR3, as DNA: TGTGCCAGCAGCCCGGGACTTCTGAACTCTGGAAACACCATATATTTT. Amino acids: CASSPGLLNSGNTIYF.

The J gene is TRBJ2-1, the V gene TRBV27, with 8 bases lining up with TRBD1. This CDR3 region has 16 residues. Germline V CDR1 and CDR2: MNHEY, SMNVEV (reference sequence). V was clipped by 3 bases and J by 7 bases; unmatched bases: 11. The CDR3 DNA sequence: TGTGCCAGCAGTTTTCTAAGGACAGGGATGGGGAATGAGCAGTTCTTC. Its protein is CASSFLRTGMGNEQFF.

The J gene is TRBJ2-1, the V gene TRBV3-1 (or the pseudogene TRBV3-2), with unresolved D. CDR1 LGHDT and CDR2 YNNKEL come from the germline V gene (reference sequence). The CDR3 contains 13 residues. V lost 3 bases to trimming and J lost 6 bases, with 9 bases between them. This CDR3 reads CASSQMAPNEQFF. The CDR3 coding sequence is TGTGCCAGCAGCCAGATGGCACCCAATGAGCAGTTCTTC.

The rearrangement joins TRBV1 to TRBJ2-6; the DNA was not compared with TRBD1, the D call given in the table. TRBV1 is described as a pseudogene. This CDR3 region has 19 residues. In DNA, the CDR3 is TGCACCAGCGGAACCGGGACAGGGGGTCTCCGTTCTGGGGCCAACGTCCTGACTTTC. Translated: CTSGTGTGGLRSGANVLTF.

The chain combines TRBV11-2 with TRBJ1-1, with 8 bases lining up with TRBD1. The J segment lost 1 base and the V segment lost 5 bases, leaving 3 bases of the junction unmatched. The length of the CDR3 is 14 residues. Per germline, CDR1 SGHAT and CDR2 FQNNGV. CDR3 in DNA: TGTGCCAGCAGCCCCGGGACAGGGAACACTGAAGCTTTCTTT. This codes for CASSPGTGNTEAFF. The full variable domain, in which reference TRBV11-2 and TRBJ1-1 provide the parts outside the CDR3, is EAGVAQSPRYKIIEKRQSVAFWCNPISGHATLYWYQQILGQGPKLLIQFQNNGVVDDSQLPKDRFSAERLKGVDSTLKIQPAKLEDSAVYLCASSPGTGNTEAFFGQGTRLTVV.

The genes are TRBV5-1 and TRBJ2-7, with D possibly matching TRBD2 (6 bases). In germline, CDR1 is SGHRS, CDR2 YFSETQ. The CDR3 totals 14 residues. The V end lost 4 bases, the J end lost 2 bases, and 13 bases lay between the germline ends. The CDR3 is CASSPQGGTYEQYF. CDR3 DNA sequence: TGCGCCAGCAGCCCCCAAGGAGGGACCTACGAGCAGTACTTC.